This TCR beta chain was found in a study of T cells in women clearing cervical HPV infection. Study information: Control women cleared a single incident HPV16 infection within 12 months.

Points on this clone: The CDR3 goes on 3 residues after the read ends, and that part is filled in from the germline J gene.

This CDR3 is 13 amino acids long. Germline V gives CDR1 SGHVS, CDR2 FQNEAQ. Trimming took off 2 bases at V and 7 bases at J, with 11 bases between the two ends. Average input was roughly 1,100 ng genomic DNA for immunoSEQ TCR beta CDR3 amplification. Repertoires were generated with immunoSEQ multiplex PCR, while TCRdb's copy carries only in-frame clones and drops some. The clone table shows tens of thousands of clones, with the ten largest holding 7.5% to 9.5%. This rearrangement joins TRBV7-8 to TRBJ2-5; D gene uncertain. What was sequenced was blood buffy coat. The receptor comes from a woman between 18 and 70 years old with a cervical HPV16 infection that either progressed to CIN3+ or cleared (not recorded which). Partial CDR3 DNA: TGTGCCAGCAGCTTATCGCGTATTGGGACC. It yields the protein CASSLSRIGT. The entire CDR3 protein reads CASSLSRIGTQYF.